The T cell receptor beta chain described here comes from a study of blood T cell repertoires in COVID-19. Trimming at V came to 1 base and at J to 3 bases, leaving 3 bases not matched to a gene. The CDR3 loop spans 14 amino acids. Germline CDR1 reads SNHLY; CDR2 reads FYNNEI. The table came from immunoSEQ multiplex PCR; TCRdb's copy has only in-frame clones and leaves some out. The sample shows approximately 350,000 clones, over 75% of them seen only once. Sequenced material: PBMCs or T cells enriched from blood (not recorded which). The chain uses TRBV2 and TRBJ2-7, with TRBD1 matching over 7 bases. This receptor was obtained from a woman in her twenties or thirties who had recovered from COVID-19. In nucleotides, the CDR3 is TGTGCCAGCAGTGAAGACAGGGGTGACTACGAGCAGTACTTC. It specifies CASSEDRGDYEQYF.